A selection of T cell receptor beta chains follows, all from one sample in a study of T cells in Graves' hyperthyroidism and ophthalmopathy. TCRdb re-called the multiplex PCR reads through MiXCR, storing one row per CDR3 protein. The sample has some 500,000 distinct CDR3 sequences, about 24% seen once. Sequencing was performed on blood. The receptor source for this set is a woman in her thirties with Graves' ophthalmopathy. CDR3s include the opening cysteine and the closing phenylalanine or tryptophan. Each record gives: J gene, V gene, D gene, clone size, CDR3 protein, CDR3 DNA. A D gene is named only where the DNA matches it firmly. A clone size is listed for some rows: how often the clone was seen (once, few, many), or a class if it is expanded.

TRBJ1-5,TRBV6-1,TRBD1,-,CASSPGRGRSNQPQHF,TGTGCCAGCAGCCCTGGAAGGGGGCGAAGCAATCAGCCCCAGCATTTT
TRBJ2-7,TRBV18,-,many,CASSPPTRGSYEQYF,TGTGCCAGCTCACCACCGACACGAGGCTCCTACGAGCAGTACTTC
TRBJ2-1,TRBV18,-,few,CASSPGAGDEQFF,TGTGCCAGCTCACCAGGGGCAGGGGATGAGCAGTTCTTC
TRBJ1-5,TRBV3-1,-,-,CASSQDGTGPQHF,TGTGCCAGCAGCCAAGATGGGACGGGGCCCCAGCATTTT
TRBJ2-7,TRBV15,TRBD1,few,CATSSGDRDPRYEQYF,TGTGCCACCAGCAGTGGTGACAGGGATCCCCGCTACGAGCAGTACTTC
TRBJ2-7,TRBV7-9,-,many,CASSFGVSSYEQYF,TGTGCCAGCAGCTTTGGGGTCAGCTCCTACGAGCAGTACTTC
TRBJ1-2,TRBV12-3/TRBV12-4,TRBD1,many,CASSPFDRGGYTF,TGTGCCAGCAGTCCCTTTGACAGGGGGGGCTACACCTTC
TRBJ2-2,TRBV29-1,TRBD1,many,CSVSGFRDSLANTGELFF,TGCAGCGTGTCCGGCTTCCGGGACAGCCTTGCGAACACCGGGGAGCTGTTTTTT
TRBJ1-6,TRBV27,TRBD1,-,CASSILGTGVLPLHF,TGTGCCAGCAGTATACTCGGGACAGGGGTGTTGCCCCTCCACTTT
TRBJ2-6,TRBV10-1,-,-,CASSGGPGDSGANVLTF,TGCGCCAGCAGTGGAGGCCCAGGAGACTCTGGGGCCAACGTCCTGACTTTC
TRBJ2-1,TRBV5-1,TRBD2,once,CASSPGASGGANEQFF,TGCGCCAGCAGCCCCGGAGCTAGCGGGGGGGCAAATGAGCAGTTCTTC
TRBJ2-7,TRBV20-1,-,few,CSATRDDYEQYF,TGCAGTGCTACCCGGGACGACTACGAGCAGTACTTC
TRBJ1-2,TRBV11-2,-,-,CASSWAGAGANYGYTF,TGTGCCAGCAGCTGGGCGGGGGCAGGTGCTAACTATGGCTACACCTTC
TRBJ1-5,TRBV20-1,-,many,CSARDGGRNQPQHF,TGCAGTGCTAGGGACGGGGGTCGCAATCAGCCCCAGCATTTT
TRBJ2-7,TRBV11-2,-,many,CASSLDTVSSYEQYF,TGTGCCAGCAGCTTAGATACGGTTAGCTCCTACGAGCAGTACTTC
TRBJ1-1,TRBV3-1,TRBD1,many,CASSQEGQGDAEAFF,TGTGCCAGCAGCCAAGAGGGACAGGGAGATGCTGAAGCTTTCTTT
TRBJ1-5,TRBV12-3/TRBV12-4,TRBD1,few,CASSDRQGLVPQHF,TGTGCCAGCAGTGATAGACAGGGCCTGGTGCCCCAGCATTTT
TRBJ1-2,TRBV12-3/TRBV12-4,-,many,CASSAASGVGYTF,TGTGCCAGCAGTGCCGCGTCAGGGGTAGGCTACACCTTC
TRBJ2-7,TRBV12-3/TRBV12-4,TRBD1,-,CANLDNLGGGYEQYF,TGTGCCAACCTCGATAACCTAGGGGGCGGCTACGAGCAGTACTTC
TRBJ1-1,TRBV20-1,-,many,CSARDATEAFF,TGCAGTGCTAGAGACGCCACTGAAGCTTTCTTT
TRBJ1-2,TRBV6-5,-,many,CASSYSRVNSGYTF,TGTGCCAGCAGTTACTCGCGGGTGAACAGTGGCTACACCTTC
TRBJ1-2,TRBV18,TRBD1,many,CASSPGQGGPYGYTF,TGTGCCAGCTCCCCGGGACAGGGTGGTCCCTATGGCTACACCTTC
TRBJ2-5,TRBV12-3/TRBV12-4,TRBD2,-,CASGLAGRETQYF,TGTGCCAGCGGACTAGCGGGGCGGGAGACCCAGTACTTC
TRBJ1-1,TRBV3-1,-,-,CASSQEYGGTEAFF,TGTGCCAGCAGCCAAGAGTATGGGGGGACTGAAGCTTTCTTT
TRBJ2-6,TRBV9,-,-,CASSDGWRYGANVLTF,TGTGCCAGCAGCGATGGGTGGAGGTACGGGGCCAACGTCCTGACTTTC
TRBJ2-2,TRBV9,-,-,CASRSSEGTGELFF,TGTGCCAGCAGGTCTAGCGAGGGCACCGGGGAGCTGTTTTTT
TRBJ1-1,TRBV12-3/TRBV12-4,-,many,CASTHTPRGAFF,TGTGCCAGCACCCACACACCCCGAGGAGCTTTCTTT
TRBJ1-2,TRBV24-1,-,few,CATSDLLAAGTDDNYGYTF,TGTGCCACCAGTGATTTGCTAGCCGCCGGGACCGACGACAACTATGGCTACACCTTC